This T cell receptor beta chain was recovered during a study of OX40 agonist ivuxolimab in advanced cancers. On the study more broadly: Every 2 weeks, patients received ivuxolimab intravenously, dosed at 0.01 to 10 mg/kg. Study-level results: Low normalized T-cell clonal expansion was additionally recorded for some nonresponders.

As for this clone: No antigen is known for it.

Measured with immunoSEQ multiplex PCR; TCRdb has only the in-frame clones, and not every one. The table includes about 15,000 clones, just under 90% detected once. Cycle 7 day 1, cycle 4 day 1, and baseline were the timepoints at which blood was sampled. The V end lost 3 bases, the J end lost 2 bases, and 8 bases lay between the germline ends. There are 13 residues in the CDR3. CDR1 LGHNA and CDR2 YNFKEQ come from the germline V gene. The material sequenced was CD4+ or CD8+ T cells sorted from blood, taken in a trial of the OX40 agonist ivuxolimab. The clonotype comes from an adult with an advanced solid tumor such as melanoma, head and neck, liver or kidney cancer. The chain links TRBV4-2 to TRBJ2-7; D is uncertain. The CDR3 protein is CASSHRTAYEQYF. CDR3 in DNA: TGTGCCAGCAGCCATCGCACAGCCTACGAGCAGTACTTC.